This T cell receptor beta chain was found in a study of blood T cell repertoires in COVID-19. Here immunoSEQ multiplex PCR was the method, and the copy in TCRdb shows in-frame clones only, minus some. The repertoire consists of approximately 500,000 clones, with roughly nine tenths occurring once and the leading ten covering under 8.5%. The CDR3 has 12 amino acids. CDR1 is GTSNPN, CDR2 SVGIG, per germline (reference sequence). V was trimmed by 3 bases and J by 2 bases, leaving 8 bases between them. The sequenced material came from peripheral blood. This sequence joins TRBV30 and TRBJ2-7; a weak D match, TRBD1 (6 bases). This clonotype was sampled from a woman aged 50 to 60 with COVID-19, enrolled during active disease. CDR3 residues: CAWRDSPYEQYF. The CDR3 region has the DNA TGTGCCTGGAGGGACAGCCCCTACGAGCAGTACTTC.